Listed below are T cell receptor beta chains from one sample, sequenced in a study of identical twins. TCRdb reprocessed the 5' RACE reads with MiXCR, giving one entry per CDR3 protein. The data show about 790,000 distinct CDR3 sequences, 18% seen once. Another study also made use of these data, one on T cells expressing NK-cell markers.

Sequences were obtained from PBMCs. All receptors come from a woman aged 18-29 years in good health. Each CDR3 is given with its conserved first and last residue. The D gene is left open where the match is weak. Some rows mark clone size as missing; the rest say once, few, many or name a class of expanded clone.

v_call: TRBV20-1; d_call: NA; clone_size: many; j_call: TRBJ1-1; cdr3_nt: TGCAGTGCTAGTTGGCTCACTGAAGCTTTCTTT; cdr3_aa: CSASWLTEAFF
v_call: TRBV6-5; d_call: NA; clone_size: NA; j_call: TRBJ2-7; cdr3_nt: TGTGCCAGCAGTAACACGGGACATTGGTACGAGCAGTACTTC; cdr3_aa: CASSNTGHWYEQYF
v_call: TRBV5-1; d_call: TRBD2; clone_size: few; j_call: TRBJ2-7; cdr3_nt: TGCGCCAGCAGACTTACTAGCGGGGGAGTTTACGAGCAGTACTTC; cdr3_aa: CASRLTSGGVYEQYF
v_call: TRBV6-5; d_call: NA; clone_size: many; j_call: TRBJ1-6; cdr3_nt: TGTGCCAGCAGTTTAACAGGGTTTGATTCACCCCTCCACTTT; cdr3_aa: CASSLTGFDSPLHF
v_call: TRBV6-1; d_call: TRBD1; clone_size: few; j_call: TRBJ2-3; cdr3_nt: TGTGCCAGCAGACTCACCGGGACAGGGGAGGATACGCAGTATTTT; cdr3_aa: CASRLTGTGEDTQYF
v_call: TRBV12-3/TRBV12-4; d_call: TRBD1; clone_size: few; j_call: TRBJ2-3; cdr3_nt: TGTGCCAGCAGTTACTACAGGGGGGATGTCACAGATACGCAGTATTTT; cdr3_aa: CASSYYRGDVTDTQYF
v_call: TRBV29-1; d_call: TRBD2; clone_size: NA; j_call: TRBJ2-2; cdr3_nt: TGCAGCGTTGAAATCGGGACTAACATCGGGGAGCTGTTTTTT; cdr3_aa: CSVEIGTNIGELFF
v_call: TRBV20-1; d_call: NA; clone_size: NA; j_call: TRBJ2-1; cdr3_nt: TGCAGTGCTGTCCTGGGGACGCCGGGATCCTACAATGAGCAGTTCTTC; cdr3_aa: CSAVLGTPGSYNEQFF
v_call: TRBV10-2; d_call: NA; clone_size: NA; j_call: TRBJ2-7; cdr3_nt: TGCGCCAGCAGTGTCAGCTCTCTGGAGCAGTACTTC; cdr3_aa: CASSVSSLEQYF
v_call: TRBV20-1; d_call: TRBD1; clone_size: few; j_call: TRBJ2-7; cdr3_nt: TGCAGTGTCGGGACAGGGCGCGAGCAGTACTTC; cdr3_aa: CSVGTGREQYF